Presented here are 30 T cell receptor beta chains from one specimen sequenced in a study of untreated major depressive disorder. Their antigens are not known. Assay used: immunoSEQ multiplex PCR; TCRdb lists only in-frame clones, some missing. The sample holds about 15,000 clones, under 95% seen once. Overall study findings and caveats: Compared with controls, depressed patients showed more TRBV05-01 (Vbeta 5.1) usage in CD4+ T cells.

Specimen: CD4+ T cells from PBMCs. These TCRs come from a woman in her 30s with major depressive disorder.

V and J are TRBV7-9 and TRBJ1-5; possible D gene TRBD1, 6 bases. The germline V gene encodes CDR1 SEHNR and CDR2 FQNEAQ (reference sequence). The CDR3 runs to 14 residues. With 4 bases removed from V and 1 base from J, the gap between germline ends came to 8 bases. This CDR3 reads CASSSGQSNQPQHF. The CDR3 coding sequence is TGTGCCAGCAGCTCAGGACAGAGCAATCAGCCCCAGCATTTT.

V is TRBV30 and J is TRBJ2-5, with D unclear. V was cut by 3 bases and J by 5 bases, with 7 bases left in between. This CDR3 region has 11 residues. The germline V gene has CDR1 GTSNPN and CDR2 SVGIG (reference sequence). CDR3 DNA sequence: TGTGCCTGGAGCCAAACGGAGACCCAGTACTTC. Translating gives CAWSQTETQYF.

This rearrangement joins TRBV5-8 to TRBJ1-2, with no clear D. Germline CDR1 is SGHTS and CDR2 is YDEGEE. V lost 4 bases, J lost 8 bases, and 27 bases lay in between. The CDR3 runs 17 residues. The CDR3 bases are TGTGCCAGCAGCGCACCCGGTGAGGTTCGCGGTATTGGCGGCTACACCTTC. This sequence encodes CASSAPGEVRGIGGYTF.

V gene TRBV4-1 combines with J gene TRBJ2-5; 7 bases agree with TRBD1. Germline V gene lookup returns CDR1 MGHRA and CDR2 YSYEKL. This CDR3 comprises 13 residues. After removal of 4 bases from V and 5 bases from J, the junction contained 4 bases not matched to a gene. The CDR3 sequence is CASSPGTAETQYF. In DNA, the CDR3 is TGCGCCAGCAGCCCGGGGACAGCGGAGACCCAGTACTTC.

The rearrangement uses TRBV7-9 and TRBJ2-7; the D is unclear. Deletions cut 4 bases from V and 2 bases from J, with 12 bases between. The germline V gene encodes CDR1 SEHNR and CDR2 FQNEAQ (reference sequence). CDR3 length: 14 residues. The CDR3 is CASSSSRRAYEQYF. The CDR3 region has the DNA TGTGCCAGCAGCTCCTCTCGAAGGGCCTACGAGCAGTACTTC.

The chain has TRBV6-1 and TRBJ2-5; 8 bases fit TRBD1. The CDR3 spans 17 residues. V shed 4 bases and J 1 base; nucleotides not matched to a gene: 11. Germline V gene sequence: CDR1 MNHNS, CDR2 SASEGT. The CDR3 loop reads CASSVSRGLLLQETQYF. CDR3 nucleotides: TGTGCCAGCAGTGTCAGCAGGGGGCTCCTTCTCCAAGAGACCCAGTACTTC.

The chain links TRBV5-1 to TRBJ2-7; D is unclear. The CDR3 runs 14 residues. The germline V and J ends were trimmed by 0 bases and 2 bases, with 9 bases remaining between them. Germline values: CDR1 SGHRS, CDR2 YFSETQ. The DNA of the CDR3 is TGCGCCAGCAGCTTGGACGGGTCAACCTACGAGCAGTACTTC. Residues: CASSLDGSTYEQYF.

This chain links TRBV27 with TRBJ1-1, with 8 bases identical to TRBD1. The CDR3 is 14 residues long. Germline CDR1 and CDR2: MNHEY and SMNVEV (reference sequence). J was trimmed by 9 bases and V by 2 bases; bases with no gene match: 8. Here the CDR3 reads CASSLMDRVGKAFF. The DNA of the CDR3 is TGTGCCAGCAGTTTAATGGACAGGGTGGGAAAAGCTTTCTTT.

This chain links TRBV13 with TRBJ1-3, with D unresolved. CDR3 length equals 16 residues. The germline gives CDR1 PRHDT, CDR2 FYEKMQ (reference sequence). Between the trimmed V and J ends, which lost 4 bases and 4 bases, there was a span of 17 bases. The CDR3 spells CASSSPRTGLGNTIYF. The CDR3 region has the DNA TGTGCCAGCAGCTCACCCCGAACCGGATTGGGAAACACCATATATTTT.

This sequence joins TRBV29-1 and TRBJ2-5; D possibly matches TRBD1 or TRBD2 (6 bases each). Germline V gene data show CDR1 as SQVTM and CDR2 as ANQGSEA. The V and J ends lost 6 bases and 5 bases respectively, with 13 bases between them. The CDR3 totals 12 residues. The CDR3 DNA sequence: TGCAGCGTCGTAACAGGGAGGGAGACCCAGTACTTC. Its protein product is CSVVTGRETQYF.

The CDR3 spells CASSLGSNQPQHF. CDR3 in DNA: TGTGCCAGCAGCCTCGGGAGCAATCAGCCCCAGCATTTT. This rearrangement joins TRBV6-6 to TRBJ1-5; no definite D call. The CDR3 contains 13 residues. With 6 bases removed from V and 1 base from J, the gap between germline ends came to 7 bases. The germline CDR1 and CDR2 sequences are MNHNY and SVGAGI (reference sequence).

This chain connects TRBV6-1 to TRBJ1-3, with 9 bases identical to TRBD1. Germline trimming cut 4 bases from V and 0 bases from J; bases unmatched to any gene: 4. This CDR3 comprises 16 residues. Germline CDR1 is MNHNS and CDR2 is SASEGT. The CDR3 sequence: CASSVQGARSGNTIYF. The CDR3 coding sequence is TGTGCCAGCAGTGTACAGGGGGCACGCTCTGGAAACACCATATATTTT.

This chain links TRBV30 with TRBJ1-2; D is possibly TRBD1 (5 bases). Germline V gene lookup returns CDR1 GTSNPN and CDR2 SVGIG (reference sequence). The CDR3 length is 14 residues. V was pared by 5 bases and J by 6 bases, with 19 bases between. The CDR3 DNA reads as TGTGCCTGGGAGGGGACCGGCTATGCTCATGGCTACACCTTC. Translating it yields CAWEGTGYAHGYTF.

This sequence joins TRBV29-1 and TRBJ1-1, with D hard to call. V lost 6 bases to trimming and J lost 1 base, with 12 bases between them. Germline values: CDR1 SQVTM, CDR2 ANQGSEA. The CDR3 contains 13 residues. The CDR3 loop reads CSVSVGRNTEAFF. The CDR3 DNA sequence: TGCAGCGTGAGCGTAGGGCGGAACACTGAAGCTTTCTTT.

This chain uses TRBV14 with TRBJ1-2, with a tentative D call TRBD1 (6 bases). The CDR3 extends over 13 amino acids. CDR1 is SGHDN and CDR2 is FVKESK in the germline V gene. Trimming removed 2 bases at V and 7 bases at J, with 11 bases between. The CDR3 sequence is CASSQRGGGGYTF. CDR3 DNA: TGTGCCAGCAGCCAAAGAGGGGGAGGTGGCTACACCTTC.

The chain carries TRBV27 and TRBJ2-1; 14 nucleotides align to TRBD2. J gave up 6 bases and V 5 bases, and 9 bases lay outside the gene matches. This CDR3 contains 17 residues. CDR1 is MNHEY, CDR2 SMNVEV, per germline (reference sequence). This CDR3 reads CASSTVTGLAGGNEQFF. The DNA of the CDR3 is TGTGCCAGCAGTACCGTCACCGGACTAGCGGGGGGCAATGAGCAGTTCTTC.

CDR3 in amino acids: CASSQQVTGELFF. CDR3 sequence (DNA): TGCGCCAGCAGTCAACAGGTCACCGGGGAGCTGTTTTTT. The chain employs TRBV4-1 and TRBJ2-2, with D possibly matching TRBD1 (5 bases). Trimming removed 6 bases from V and 4 bases from J, with 9 bases in between. The CDR3 spans 13 residues. Germline V CDR1 and CDR2: MGHRA, YSYEKL.

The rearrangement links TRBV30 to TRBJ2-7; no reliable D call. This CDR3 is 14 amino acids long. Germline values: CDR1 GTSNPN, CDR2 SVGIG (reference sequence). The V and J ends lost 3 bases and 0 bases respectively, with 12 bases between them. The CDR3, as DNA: TGTGCCTGGAGGTTCAGTTCGAGCTCCTACGAGCAGTACTTC. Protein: CAWRFSSSSYEQYF.

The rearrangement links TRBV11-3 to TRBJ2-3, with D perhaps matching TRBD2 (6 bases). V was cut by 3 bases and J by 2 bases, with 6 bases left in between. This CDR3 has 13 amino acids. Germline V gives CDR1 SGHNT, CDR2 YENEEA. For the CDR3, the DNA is TGTGCCAGCAGCTTGCGGGACACAGATACGCAGTATTTT. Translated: CASSLRDTDTQYF.

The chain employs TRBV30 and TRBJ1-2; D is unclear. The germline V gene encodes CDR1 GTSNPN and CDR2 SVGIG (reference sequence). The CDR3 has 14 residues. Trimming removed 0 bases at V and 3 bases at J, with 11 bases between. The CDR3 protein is CAWSVWGSDYGYTF. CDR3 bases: TGTGCCTGGAGTGTTTGGGGATCAGACTATGGCTACACCTTC.

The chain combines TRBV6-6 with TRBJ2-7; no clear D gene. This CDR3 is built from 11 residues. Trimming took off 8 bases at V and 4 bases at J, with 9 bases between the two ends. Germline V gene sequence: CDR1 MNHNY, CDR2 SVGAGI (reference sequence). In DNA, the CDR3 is TGTGCCAGCCGAGATTCTTACGAGCAGTACTTC. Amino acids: CASRDSYEQYF.

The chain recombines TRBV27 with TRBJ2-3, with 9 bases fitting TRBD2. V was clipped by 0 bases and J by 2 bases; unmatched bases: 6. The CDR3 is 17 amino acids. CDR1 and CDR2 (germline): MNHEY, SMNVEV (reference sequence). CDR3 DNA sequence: TGTGCCAGCAGTTTATCGCCAGCGGGAGGCTTCACAGATACGCAGTATTTT. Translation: CASSLSPAGGFTDTQYF.

CDR3 DNA sequence: TGTGCCATCAGTGAGTCGAAGGCCGGGACTAGCGGGAGGGTCACAGATACGCAGTATTTT. Its translation is CAISESKAGTSGRVTDTQYF. The chain joins TRBV10-3 to TRBJ2-3, with 16 bases aligning to TRBD2. The trim removed 0 bases at V and 2 bases at J, leaving 8 bases unmatched. This CDR3 contains 20 residues. Germline values: CDR1 ENHRY, CDR2 SYGVKD.

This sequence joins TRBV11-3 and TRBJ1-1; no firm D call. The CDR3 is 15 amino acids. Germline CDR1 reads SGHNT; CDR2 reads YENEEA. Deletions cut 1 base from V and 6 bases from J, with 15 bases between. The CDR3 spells CASSLAGSLHSEAFF. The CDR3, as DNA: TGTGCCAGCAGCTTAGCTGGTAGTCTGCACTCTGAAGCTTTCTTT.

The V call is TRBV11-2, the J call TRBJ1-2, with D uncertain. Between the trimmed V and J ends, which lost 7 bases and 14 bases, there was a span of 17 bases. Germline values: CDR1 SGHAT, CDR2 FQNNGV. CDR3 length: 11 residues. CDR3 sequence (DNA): TGTGCCAGCACCAATACGCCCACCTGTACCTTC. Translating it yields CASTNTPTCTF.

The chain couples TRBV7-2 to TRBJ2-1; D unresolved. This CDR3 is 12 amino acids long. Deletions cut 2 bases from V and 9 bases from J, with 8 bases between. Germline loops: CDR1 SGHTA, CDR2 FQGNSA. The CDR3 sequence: CASSLSWGEQFF. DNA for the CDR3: TGTGCCAGCAGCTTATCATGGGGTGAGCAGTTCTTC.

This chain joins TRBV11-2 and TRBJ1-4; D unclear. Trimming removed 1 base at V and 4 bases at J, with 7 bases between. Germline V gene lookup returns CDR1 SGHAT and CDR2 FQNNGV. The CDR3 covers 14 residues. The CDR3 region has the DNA TGTGCCAGCAGCTTAGGAGAGAGTAATGAAAAACTGTTTTTT. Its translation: CASSLGESNEKLFF.

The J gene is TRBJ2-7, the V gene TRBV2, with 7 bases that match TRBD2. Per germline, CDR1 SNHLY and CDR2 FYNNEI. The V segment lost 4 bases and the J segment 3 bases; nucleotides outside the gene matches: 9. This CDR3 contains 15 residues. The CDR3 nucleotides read TGTGCCAGCAGTGTACTTCGGGGAGGGAACTACGAGCAGTACTTC. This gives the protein CASSVLRGGNYEQYF.

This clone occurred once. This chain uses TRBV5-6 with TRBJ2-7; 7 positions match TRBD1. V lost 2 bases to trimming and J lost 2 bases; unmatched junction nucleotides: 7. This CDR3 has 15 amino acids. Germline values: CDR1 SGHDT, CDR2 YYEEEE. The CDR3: CASSFVTGHPYEQYF. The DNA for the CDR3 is TGTGCCAGCAGCTTTGTGACAGGGCATCCCTACGAGCAGTACTTC.

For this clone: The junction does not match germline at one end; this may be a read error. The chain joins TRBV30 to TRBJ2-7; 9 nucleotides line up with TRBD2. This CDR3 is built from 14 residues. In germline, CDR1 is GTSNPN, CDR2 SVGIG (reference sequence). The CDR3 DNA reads TGTGCCTGGAGGTCCGGGACTAGCTCCCACGAGCAGTACTTC. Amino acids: CAWRSGTSSHEQYF.